This entry lists 15 T cell receptor beta chains sequenced from one sample in a study of beta chain features in type 1 diabetes. Expressed TCRB transcripts got sequenced, as all isolated RNA was reverse transcribed. Data came from immunoSEQ multiplex PCR; TCRdb stores just in-frame clones and leaves some out. The data hold 300,000 to 400,000 clones, with 11% observed a single time. The specimen sequenced was naive CD4+ T cells from blood. Every receptor here comes from a woman aged 25-40 years in good health.

This clone turned up a few times. This chain links TRBV28 with TRBJ2-1; D not certain. The CDR3 is made up of 12 amino acids. V lost 3 bases and J 6 bases, leaving 6 bases between the germline ends. Germline CDR1 reads MDHEN; CDR2 reads SYDVKM. CDR3 protein: CASSFYSNEQFF. The CDR3 DNA follows: TGTGCCAGCAGTTTTTACTCCAATGAGCAGTTCTTC. The full variable domain, rest sourced from reference TRBV28 and TRBJ2-1, is DVKVTQSSRYLVKRTGEKVFLECVQDMDHENMFWYRQDPGLGLRLIYFSYDVKMKEKGDIPEGYSVSREKKERFSLILESASTNQTSMYLCASSFYSNEQFFGPGTRLTVL.

This clone occurred a few times. CDR3 in DNA: TGTGCCAGCTCGCCGCAGGGGTCTATCGAGCAGTACTTC. Translation gives CASSPQGSIEQYF. The chain carries TRBV18 and TRBJ2-7; TRBD1 might be the D (6 bases). V was pared by 6 bases and J by 6 bases, with 15 bases between. This CDR3 has 13 residues. Germline V gene lookup returns CDR1 KGHSH and CDR2 LQKENI.

This clone was picked up a small number of times. One end of the junction is discordant with germline, which a read error may explain. The gene calls are TRBV29-1 and TRBJ1-2; 8 positions match TRBD1. The CDR3 is 14 amino acids. CDR1 and CDR2 from the germline V gene are SQVTM and ANQGSEA. The CDR3, as DNA: TGCAGCGTTAAAGGACAGGGCGAACTCTATGGCTACGCCTTC. This sequence encodes CSVKGQGELYGYAF.

This clone was seen a few times. The chain is built from TRBV25-1 and TRBJ2-1; 12 nucleotides line up with TRBD2. This CDR3 is 16 amino acids long. Per the germline V gene, CDR1 is MGHDK and CDR2 is SYGVNS. Trimming took 4 bases from V and 8 from J; bases not matched to a gene: 9. The CDR3 DNA reads as TGTGCCAGCAGTGCGAGACTAGCGGGAGCCGAGGATGAGCAGTTCTTC. The encoded protein is CASSARLAGAEDEQFF.

This clone has more than one count but fewer than ten. The chain combines TRBV4-2 with TRBJ2-1, with 7 bases aligning to TRBD2. The CDR3 covers 16 residues. CDR1 is LGHNA, CDR2 YNFKEQ, per germline. The ends lost 0 bases at V and 9 bases at J; junction bases unmatched: 11. The CDR3 reads CASSQEGRAGTREQFF. The CDR3 DNA reads TGTGCCAGCAGCCAAGAGGGGAGGGCTGGCACACGTGAGCAGTTCTTC.

The chain uses TRBV5-8 and TRBJ2-1; tentative D call: TRBD1 (5 bases). From germline, CDR1 is SGHTS and CDR2 YDEGEE. Trimming took 1 base from V and 7 from J, leaving 12 bases between them. The CDR3 consists of 14 residues. Here the CDR3 reads CASSLYVKGNEQFF. CDR3 DNA: TGTGCCAGCAGCTTGTACGTTAAGGGGAATGAGCAGTTCTTC.

A few counts support this clone. The identical CDR3 is also encoded by other nucleotide sequences in the sample. V and J are TRBV28 and TRBJ2-7, with D hard to call. V was pared by 2 bases and J by 3 bases, with 5 bases between. Germline loops: CDR1 MDHEN, CDR2 SYDVKM. CDR3 length equals 12 residues. CDR3 bases: TGTGCCAGCAGTTTACTAGTCTACGAGCAGTACTTC. It specifies CASSLLVYEQYF.

The table lists this clone with a few counts. The genes are TRBV5-1 and TRBJ2-4, with 10 nucleotides matching TRBD1. V shed 4 bases, J shed 3 bases, and the junction held 7 bases outside the gene matches. The germline V gene has CDR1 SGHRS and CDR2 YFSETQ. The CDR3 has 16 residues. Here the CDR3 reads CASSPGQGGDKNIQYF. The CDR3 bases are TGCGCCAGCAGCCCAGGACAGGGGGGGGACAAAAACATTCAGTACTTC.

Notes on this clone: The sample has other DNA sequences that encode this CDR3 too. This chain connects TRBV30 to TRBJ1-5; 7 bases align to TRBD1. J gave up 3 bases and V 4 bases, and 3 bases lay outside the gene matches. Germline values: CDR1 GTSNPN, CDR2 SVGIG (reference sequence). CDR3 length equals 13 residues. CDR3: CAWNRGPNQPQHF. CDR3 in DNA: TGTGCCTGGAACAGGGGCCCCAATCAGCCCCAGCATTTT.

As to this clone: This CDR3 is also generated by other DNA sequences in the sample. The V gene is TRBV11-2, the J gene TRBJ2-1, with a possible D match to TRBD2 (6 bases). Trimming took off 3 bases at V and 3 bases at J, with 12 bases between the two ends. The CDR3 spans 15 residues. CDR1 is SGHAT, CDR2 FQNNGV, per germline. The CDR3 DNA sequence: TGTGCCAGCAGCTTCGGGGGAAGTAGCTACAATGAGCAGTTCTTC. Amino acids: CASSFGGSSYNEQFF.

This clone turned up a few times. The CDR3 bases are TGTGCCAGCAGTTCCCGGTCTTCCTCCCGCACCGGGGAGCTGTTTTTT. This encodes CASSSRSSSRTGELFF. V and J are TRBV6-6 and TRBJ2-2, with unresolved D. The germline gives CDR1 MNHNY, CDR2 SVGAGI (reference sequence). Trimming took off 4 bases at V and 4 bases at J, with 16 bases between the two ends. The CDR3 consists of 16 residues.

This clone was seen more than once but under ten times. The gene calls are TRBV25-1 and TRBJ2-1, with a weak D call TRBD1 (6 bases). The germline V gene encodes CDR1 MGHDK and CDR2 SYGVNS. V lost 5 bases and J lost 6, with 17 bases in between. The CDR3 spans 15 residues. As DNA, the CDR3 is TGTGCCAGCAGTTCCGACAGGACAATGGGCAATGAGCAGTTCTTC. The encoded protein is CASSSDRTMGNEQFF.

The table lists this clone with a few counts. This chain joins TRBV28 and TRBJ1-5, with a possible D match to TRBD1 (6 bases). With 5 bases removed from V and 1 base from J, the gap between germline ends came to 9 bases. The CDR3 consists of 14 residues. CDR1 MDHEN and CDR2 SYDVKM come from the germline V gene. DNA for the CDR3: TGTGCCAGCAGTCCGGACAGAAGCAATCAGCCCCAGCATTTT. This gives the protein CASSPDRSNQPQHF.

V usage is TRBV5-6 and J usage is TRBJ2-3, with 7 bases lining up with TRBD2. Trimming removed 1 base from V and 8 bases from J; junction bases left unmatched: 4. Germline V gives CDR1 SGHDT, CDR2 YYEEEE. This CDR3 has 13 amino acids. CDR3 in amino acids: CASSLFRGVTQYF. The CDR3 nucleotides read TGTGCCAGCAGCTTGTTCCGGGGGGTTACGCAGTATTTT.

V usage is TRBV9 and J usage is TRBJ2-1; D is unresolved. The CDR3 consists of 17 residues. V shed 4 bases and J shed 3 bases, with 20 bases lying between them. The germline V gene encodes CDR1 SGDLS and CDR2 YYNGEE. Written as DNA, the CDR3 is TGTGCCAGCAGCCCAAGCCTGGCGGAGAGCTTCTACAATGAGCAGTTCTTC. It translates to CASSPSLAESFYNEQFF. Combining the CDR3 with reference TRBV9 and TRBJ2-1 gives the whole variable domain DSGVTQTPKHLITATGQRVTLRCSPRSGDLSVYWYQQSLDQGLQFLIQYYNGEERAKGNILERFSAQQFPDLHSELNLSSLELGDSALYFCASSPSLAESFYNEQFFGPGTRLTVL.